This TCR beta chain comes out of a study of T cell repertoires in cytomegalovirus infection. Per germline, CDR1 MGHRA and CDR2 YSYEKL. This CDR3 has 14 residues. V was shortened by 4 bases and J by 4 bases, with 13 bases between the two germline ends. MiXCR was run by TCRdb on the reads, yielding one entry per CDR3 protein. The sample has about 180,000 distinct CDR3 sequences, 13% to 15% seen once. Sequenced input: PBMCs. This chain connects TRBV4-1 to TRBJ1-2; D is uncertain. The receptor was isolated from a human donor in good health (CMV status not recorded). Some clones in this sample may be carry-over from other donors' samples. Written as DNA, the CDR3 is TGCGCCAGCAGCCGAGGAGAGAGCCCCTATGGCTACACCTTC. Its translation: CASSRGESPYGYTF.